These 4 T cell receptor beta chains share one sample of origin, sequenced in a study of regulatory T cells in long-lasting Graves disease. Documented time point: newly diagnosed GD, antithyroid drugs for less than 3 months. With RNA extracted from PBMCs as input, the TCR library was made. iRepertoire HTBI primers and Arm-PCR of CDR3 regions built TCR beta libraries. TCRdb analysed the multiplex PCR reads with MiXCR anew, one entry per CDR3 protein. This sample has 400,000 to 450,000 distinct CDR3 sequences, with under 15% found just once. These records were also assigned to another study, of T cells in Graves' hyperthyroidism and ophthalmopathy.

Source: peripheral blood mononuclear cells (PBMCs), taken at new diagnosis, from a patient treated with antithyroid drugs. The origin of the receptors is a woman aged 25-40 years with Graves disease.

This clonotype was counted only a few times. V is TRBV24-1 and J is TRBJ1-1; a weak D match, TRBD1 (5 bases). The germline V gene has CDR1 KGHDR and CDR2 SFDVKD. This CDR3 comprises 14 residues. The V gene lost 8 bases and the J gene lost 1 base, with 13 bases spanning the gap. CDR3 coding DNA: TGTGCCACCACCCGAGGGGAAGGGAACACTGAAGCTTTCTTT. Its translation: CATTRGEGNTEAFF.

A note on this clonotype: It may be a read error: a sequence one base away is much more abundant. The genes are TRBV30 and TRBJ1-2; D is unresolved. V lost 0 bases and J 4 bases, leaving 15 bases between the germline ends. Germline V gene sequence: CDR1 GTSNPN, CDR2 SVGIG (reference sequence). This CDR3 has 15 residues. CDR3: CAWSVLGAESYGYTF. The CDR3 DNA is TGTGCCTGGAGTGTACTGGGAGCTGAAAGCTATGGCTACACCTTC.

This clonotype was recorded a few times. The chain is built from TRBV19 and TRBJ2-1; unclear D gene. Trimming took off 3 bases at V and 9 bases at J, with 18 bases between the two ends. CDR1 is LNHDA, CDR2 SQIVND, per germline (reference sequence). The CDR3 runs to 15 residues. The DNA of the CDR3 is TGTGCCAGTAGTATCTCAAGGAACCCCCCGAGTGAGCAGTTCTTC. The encoded protein is CASSISRNPPSEQFF.

The chain uses TRBV9 and TRBJ1-2; 8 positions match TRBD1. This CDR3 comprises 15 residues. The J segment lost 8 bases and the V segment lost 3 bases, leaving 12 bases of the junction unmatched. Per germline, CDR1 SGDLS and CDR2 YYNGEE. CDR3 amino acids: CASSAGGDRSEGYTF. As DNA, the CDR3 is TGTGCCAGCAGCGCAGGGGGGGACAGGTCGGAAGGCTACACCTTC.